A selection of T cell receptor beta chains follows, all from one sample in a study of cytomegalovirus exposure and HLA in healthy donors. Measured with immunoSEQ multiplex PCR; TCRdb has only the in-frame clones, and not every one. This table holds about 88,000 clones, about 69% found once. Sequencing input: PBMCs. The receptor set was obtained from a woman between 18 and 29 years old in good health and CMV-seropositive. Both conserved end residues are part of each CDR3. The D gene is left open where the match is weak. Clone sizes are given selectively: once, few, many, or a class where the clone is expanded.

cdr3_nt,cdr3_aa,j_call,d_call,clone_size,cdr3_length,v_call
TGTGCCAGCAGCTTAGGGACAGGGGTAAGCAATGAGCAGTTCTTC,CASSLGTGVSNEQFF,TRBJ2-1,TRBD1,.,15,TRBV7-9
TGCGCCAGCAGCCCCGACAGGGGAGGCTACGAGCAGTACTTC,CASSPDRGGYEQYF,TRBJ2-7,TRBD1,once,14,TRBV5-1
TGTGCCAGCAAATCCCCCGGCGGTTTCGTCTATGGCTACACCTTC,CASKSPGGFVYGYTF,TRBJ1-2,.,.,15,TRBV7-2
TGTGCCAGCAGCTTAGAGACTGCCGCGGTACCCAGGCCCCAGCATTTT,CASSLETAAVPRPQHF,TRBJ1-5,.,.,16,TRBV7-2
TGTGCCAGCAGTTACTCGAGGAATCAGCCCCAGCATTTT,CASSYSRNQPQHF,TRBJ1-5,.,.,13,TRBV6-5
TGCAGTGCTCCGACGGTCGCCGGGGCTTTCTTT,CSAPTVAGAFF,TRBJ1-1,.,.,11,TRBV20-1
TGTGCCAGCAGACTAACGGGACAGACTTACAATGAGCAGTTCTTC,CASRLTGQTYNEQFF,TRBJ2-1,TRBD1,few,15,TRBV2
TGTGCCAGCAGTTACGGGACAGGGGGCTTCTACGAGCAGTACTTC,CASSYGTGGFYEQYF,TRBJ2-7,TRBD1,.,15,TRBV6-6
TGTGCCAGCAGCAGAGAGCGGGCCTACGAGCAGTACTTC,CASSRERAYEQYF,TRBJ2-7,.,.,13,TRBV7-2
TGTGCCAGCAGCCACCTTAACAATGAGCAGTTCTTC,CASSHLNNEQFF,TRBJ2-1,.,.,12,TRBV4-2
TGTGCCAGCAGCTTCTCTAGCGGGAGCGCCTACGAGCAGTACTTC,CASSFSSGSAYEQYF,TRBJ2-7,TRBD2,few,15,TRBV5-4
TGTGCCAGCAAAGCGGTGGAGAGCTCCTACGAGCAGTACTTC,CASKAVESSYEQYF,TRBJ2-7,.,once,14,TRBV2
TGCGCCAGCGGAAGGTCCCCGACAGGGGGCGCACATACGCAGTATTTT,CASGRSPTGGAHTQYF,TRBJ2-3,TRBD1,few,16,TRBV10-1
TGTGCCAGCAGATCTATGACAGGGCGGGGTGGCTACACCTTC,CASRSMTGRGGYTF,TRBJ1-2,TRBD1,.,14,TRBV6-5
TGTGCCAGCAGTTTAGGGGCAGAACAGCCCCAGCATTTT,CASSLGAEQPQHF,TRBJ1-5,.,.,13,TRBV27